This T cell receptor (beta chain) appears in the sequencing data of a study of blood T cell repertoires in COVID-19. Across the study: From the United States, Italy and Spain came samples of acute and convalescent COVID-19. PBMCs, B-cell-depleted T cells, or T cells were the source of the cDNA or gDNA that made up the material.

As originally analysed: Amplification of reference gene primers was used by the study to estimate nucleated cell counts. The protocol was immunoSEQ multiplex PCR, while the TCRdb copy is restricted to in-frame clones and leaves out a portion. The DNA gave D and trimming, while V, J and clone size come from that table. The table includes about 61,000 clones, around 90% detected once. Trimming pared 5 bases from V and 10 bases from J, leaving 23 bases between. CDR3 size: 14 residues. Germline V gene data show CDR1 as GTSNPN and CDR2 as SVGIG (reference sequence). Sample: peripheral blood. V is TRBV30 and J is TRBJ1-1; D is uncertain. The source of this sequence is a woman of 80 years or more with active COVID-19. For the CDR3, the DNA is TGTGCCTGGTTTAAACCGGGAACCCTCCGGGCAGCTTTCTTT. Protein product: CAWFKPGTLRAAFF.